This entry concerns a single TCR beta chain. V lost 4 bases to trimming and J lost 0 bases, with 9 bases between them. Germline V CDR1 and CDR2: SGHRS, YFSETQ. The CDR3 runs 14 residues. The source of the sample is a study of blood T cell repertoires in COVID-19. The age range of participants was about 18 to 90 years, with residence in around 22 US areas. Each participant's cohort was designated according to participant-reported clinical history. A PCR-confirmed or clinician-diagnosed COVID-19 case had contacted exposed participants within 2 weeks of entry. Original processing notes: Amplification of reference gene primers was used by the study to estimate nucleated cell counts. Measured with immunoSEQ multiplex PCR; TCRdb has only the in-frame clones, and not every one. V and J calls and clone size are those listed in that table; D and trimming were worked out from the DNA. The table has some 300,000 clones, about 90% seen once.

The J gene is TRBJ2-3, the V gene TRBV5-1; D unresolved. The sequenced material came from PBMCs or T cells enriched from blood (not recorded which). The source is a woman aged 50 to 60 who had been exposed to COVID-19. The CDR3 bases are TGCGCCAGCAGCCTGGCCACTAGCACAGATACGCAGTATTTT. The encoded protein is CASSLATSTDTQYF.